This T cell receptor beta chain was captured by sequencing in a study of T cell repertoires in cytomegalovirus infection. Study summary: Both a matching HLA type and CMV infection were indicated by public TCR beta signatures.

The germline gives CDR1 LNHNV, CDR2 YYDKDF (reference sequence). This CDR3 spans 15 amino acids. The ends were cut back, 4 bases at V and 2 bases at J, with 12 bases in the middle. TCRdb re-called the reads through MiXCR, storing one row per CDR3 protein. The sample records 500,000 to 600,000 distinct CDR3 sequences, 15% to 20% being singletons. This TCR came from a human donor in good health (CMV status not recorded). Some clones in this sample may be carry-over from other donors' samples. The V call is TRBV15, the J call TRBJ2-1; weak D call: TRBD2 (5 bases). The source material was CD8+ T cells from PBMCs. The CDR3 protein is CATSMHEGTYNEQFF. The CDR3 DNA is TGTGCCACCAGCATGCATGAGGGCACCTACAATGAGCAGTTCTTC.